Below are 31 T cell receptor beta chains sequenced from a single sample in a study of T cell repertoires in cytomegalovirus infection (dated by TCRdb to about 2019). The instrument was an Illumina HiSeq 1500. TCRdb cleaned the public reads at Q25 with fastp, built clones with MiXCR and kept in-frame beta chains. When rows share a CDR3 protein, they turn into one entry using the most common DNA and genes. This sample has about 470,000 distinct CDR3 sequences in its table, and approximately 42% of those were observed once. Clones ranked in the top ten supply just under 45% of the sample. The antigens of these receptors remain unknown. The treatment or condition label of this sample denotes: in vitro stimulation with specific CMV peptide epitopes to enrich CMV-specific T cells. The input for sequencing was cultured PBMCs, taken from culture after CMV antigen stimulation. The receptors here all came from a human donor in good health (CMV status not recorded). Some clones in this sample may be carry-over from other donors' samples.

This clonotype was detected many times. Its ends do not fully match the called genes, so a read error is possible. The chain couples TRBV7-6 to TRBJ1-1, with D perhaps TRBD1 (5 bases). Germline-derived CDR1 and CDR2 are SGHVS and FNYEAQ. The CDR3 loop spans 17 amino acids. This CDR3 reads CASSLAPGGAMGTEAFF. CDR3 nucleotides: TGTGCCAGCAGCCTAGCTCCGGGAGGGGCTATGGGCACTGAAGCTTTCTTT. The whole variable domain, remainder taken from reference TRBV7-6 and TRBJ1-1, is GAGVSQSPRYKVTKRGQDVALRCDPISGHVSLYWYRQALGQGPEFLTYFNYEAQQDKSGLPNDRFSAERPEGSISTLTIQRTEQRDSAMYRCASSLAPGGAMGTEAFFGQGTRLTVV.

The CDR3 bases are TGTGCCAGTAGTATTGCCGGGTCTAATAACAATGAGCAGTTCTTC. This encodes CASSIAGSNNNEQFF. The gene calls are TRBV19 and TRBJ2-1; no clear D. The CDR3 covers 15 residues. Germline CDR1 is LNHDA and CDR2 is SQIVND (reference sequence). V lost 3 bases and J 5 bases, leaving 14 bases between the germline ends. Full variable domain (missing parts from reference TRBV19 and TRBJ2-1): DGGITQSPKYLFRKEGQNVTLSCEQNLNHDAMYWYRQDPGQGLRLIYYSQIVNDFQKGDIAEGYSVSREKKESFPLTVTSAQKNPTAFYLCASSIAGSNNNEQFFGPGTRLTVL.

The chain has TRBV5-4 and TRBJ2-1; D may be TRBD1 or TRBD2 (5 bases each). The CDR3 has 16 residues. V was pared by 0 bases and J by 8 bases, with 18 bases between. Germline loops: CDR1 SGHNT, CDR2 YYREEE (reference sequence). The CDR3 sequence is CASSLDRDPPSDEQFF. CDR3 in DNA: TGTGCCAGCAGCTTGGATCGGGACCCGCCCAGCGATGAGCAGTTCTTC.

This clonotype came up many times. The J gene is TRBJ2-1, the V gene TRBV7-2; possible D gene TRBD2, 5 bases. The CDR3 is 13 amino acids. Germline CDR1 SGHTA, CDR2 FQGNSA. V was clipped by 0 bases and J by 11 bases, with 11 bases between them. The CDR3, as DNA: TGTGCCAGCAGCTTAGCAGCGGATCCTAAGCAGTTCTTC. Translating it yields CASSLAADPKQFF.

This chain connects TRBV11-2 to TRBJ2-3, with TRBD2 matching over 7 bases. CDR1 is SGHAT and CDR2 is FQNNGV in the germline V gene. Germline trimming cut 2 bases from V and 3 bases from J; bases unmatched to any gene: 8. This CDR3 region has 16 residues. Here the CDR3 reads CASSLPPSGPTDTQYF. The CDR3 DNA reads as TGTGCCAGCAGCTTACCCCCTAGCGGCCCTACAGATACGCAGTATTTT.

The rearrangement joins TRBV12-3 or TRBV12-4 to TRBJ2-5; D call uncertain. V lost 8 bases and J lost 4, with 14 bases in between. The CDR3 loop spans 13 amino acids. The DNA of the CDR3 is TGTGCCAGCCATCGGCAGCCGGGAGAGACCCAGTACTTC. Translating it yields CASHRQPGETQYF.

This clonotype appeared a few times. This chain links TRBV19 with TRBJ1-4, with D maybe TRBD1 (5 bases). Germline CDR1 LNHDA, CDR2 SQIVND (reference sequence). This CDR3 is 15 amino acids long. V was clipped by 11 bases and J by 6 bases, with 22 bases between them. The CDR3 sequence is CADPQGPSPDEKLFF. CDR3 DNA sequence: TGTGCCGACCCCCAGGGTCCTTCTCCGGATGAAAAACTGTTTTTT.

This chain uses TRBV2 with TRBJ1-5, with no clear D. V was trimmed by 7 bases and J by 4 bases, leaving 8 bases between them. From germline, CDR1 is SNHLY and CDR2 FYNNEI. The CDR3 is made up of 12 amino acids. The CDR3 is CASMVANQPQHF. Written as DNA, the CDR3 is TGTGCCAGCATGGTCGCAAATCAGCCCCAGCATTTT.

This clonotype was seen a handful of times. This chain uses TRBV7-2 with TRBJ2-3, with TRBD2 matching over 7 bases. Per germline, CDR1 SGHTA and CDR2 FQGNSA. The CDR3 runs to 16 residues. V dropped 5 bases and J dropped 0; count of bases not matched to a gene: 8. This chain's CDR3 is CASSGPGRESTDTQYF. CDR3 DNA: TGTGCCAGCAGCGGCCCTGGGAGGGAAAGCACAGATACGCAGTATTTT.

The chain carries TRBV6-8 and TRBJ1-3, with TRBD1 matching over 7 bases. Germline CDR1 is MNHGY and CDR2 is SAAAGT. Trimming removed 0 bases from V and 0 bases from J; junction bases left unmatched: 8. The CDR3 is made up of 18 amino acids. CDR3 region: CASSYSSPYRGSGNTIYF. The DNA for the CDR3 is TGTGCCAGCAGTTACTCGAGTCCCTACAGGGGCTCTGGAAACACCATATATTTT.

This clonotype appeared a few times. The gene calls are TRBV7-6 and TRBJ1-6; no definite D call. Trimming stripped 6 bases from V and 0 bases from J, with 18 bases between. CDR1 is SGHVS and CDR2 is FNYEAQ in the germline V gene. CDR3 length: 18 amino acids. CDR3 sequence reads: CASSSIGGGSSYNSPLHF. The CDR3 region has the DNA TGTGCCAGCAGTTCTATAGGCGGCGGAAGCTCCTATAATTCACCCCTCCACTTT.

The chain links TRBV20-1 to TRBJ2-5; the D is unclear. The V gene lost 3 bases and the J gene lost 0 bases, with 5 bases spanning the gap. The V gene's germline CDR1 is DFQATT and CDR2 SNEGSKA (reference sequence). The CDR3 has 12 residues. CDR3 sequence reads: CSASYYQETQYF. CDR3 coding DNA: TGCAGTGCTAGTTATTACCAAGAGACCCAGTACTTC.

This sequence joins TRBV20-1 and TRBJ2-5; TRBD2 matches at 8 bases. Germline V gives CDR1 DFQATT, CDR2 SNEGSKA (reference sequence). The junction had 17 bases not matched to a gene; V was cut back by 6 bases and J by 5 bases. The CDR3 runs to 16 residues. The CDR3 nucleotides are TGCAGTGCCACTCCCACCCGGATAGCGGGGTGGGAGACCCAGTACTTC. It translates to CSATPTRIAGWETQYF.

In this sample, this clonotype turned up a few times. The V call is TRBV14, the J call TRBJ2-3; 7 bases line up with TRBD2. Germline V lookup: CDR1 SGHDN, CDR2 FVKESK. Unmatched junction bases numbered 15, after V lost 4 bases and J lost 2 bases. The CDR3 is 18 amino acids. Here the CDR3 DNA reads TGTGCCAGCAGCCGCCGGCCTGGCGGGGGAGCCCTCACAGATACGCAGTATTTT. Encoded protein: CASSRRPGGGALTDTQYF.

The chain combines TRBV6-1 with TRBJ2-7; no definite D call. Trimming removed 2 bases from V and 2 bases from J, with 7 bases in between. Germline loops: CDR1 MNHNS, CDR2 SASEGT. This CDR3 contains 13 residues. CDR3 in amino acids: CASSENLAYEQYF. DNA of the CDR3: TGTGCCAGCAGTGAAAACCTCGCCTACGAGCAGTACTTC.

There are a few counts of this clonotype. The chain joins TRBV6-6 to TRBJ2-7, with 8 bases identical to TRBD2. Germline loops: CDR1 MNHNY, CDR2 SVGAGI (reference sequence). V shed 2 bases and J 3 bases; nucleotides not matched to a gene: 6. CDR3 length equals 15 residues. Here the CDR3 reads CASSYRLATLYEQYF. Here the CDR3 DNA reads TGTGCCAGCAGTTACCGACTAGCGACCCTCTACGAGCAGTACTTC.

This clonotype appeared a few times. V usage is TRBV6-5 and J usage is TRBJ2-7; the D call may be TRBD1 or TRBD2 (5 bases each). The V gene lost 6 bases and the J gene lost 5 bases, with 17 bases spanning the gap. Germline CDR1 and CDR2: MNHEY and SVGAGI. This CDR3 contains 14 residues. In DNA form, the CDR3 reads TGTGCCAGCAGCCCGGGGCTAGGGGTCGACGAGCAGTACTTC. Amino acids: CASSPGLGVDEQYF.

This chain joins TRBV20-1 and TRBJ2-2; D is uncertain. Looked up from germline, CDR1 is DFQATT and CDR2 is SNEGSKA (reference sequence). Trimming took off 0 bases at V and 6 bases at J, with 11 bases between the two ends. The CDR3 consists of 14 residues. CDR3 nucleotide sequence: TGCAGTGCTAGAGATCCGAGCGTTGCCGGGGAGCTGTTTTTT. Translated: CSARDPSVAGELFF.

V gene TRBV7-2 combines with J gene TRBJ2-1; TRBD2 matches 13 bases. Per the germline V gene, CDR1 is SGHTA and CDR2 is FQGNSA. The V segment lost 0 bases and the J segment 9 bases; nucleotides outside the gene matches: 5. The CDR3 covers 16 residues. CDR3 DNA: TGTGCCAGCAGCTTAGCCGTACTAGCGGGAGGGCCTGAGCAGTTCTTC. Amino acid sequence: CASSLAVLAGGPEQFF.

This chain uses TRBV6-2 or TRBV6-3 with TRBJ2-3, with TRBD1 matching over 7 bases. Germline loops: CDR1 MNHEY, CDR2 SVGEGT. The CDR3 sequence is 12 residues long. The V gene end was trimmed by 6 bases and the J gene end by 6 bases; junction bases not matched to a gene: 3. The CDR3 is CASRNRGDTQYF. The CDR3 nucleotides read TGTGCCAGCAGAAACAGGGGTGATACGCAGTATTTT.

This clonotype has more than one count but fewer than ten. This chain links TRBV7-6 with TRBJ2-1; 10 bases line up with TRBD1. The trim removed 4 bases at V and 6 bases at J, leaving 6 bases unmatched. Germline CDR1 is SGHVS and CDR2 is FNYEAQ. This CDR3 comprises 15 residues. CDR3: CASSWDRGRVNEQFF. The CDR3 coding sequence is TGTGCCAGCAGCTGGGACAGGGGACGGGTCAATGAGCAGTTCTTC. Complete variable domain (other parts from reference TRBV7-6 and TRBJ2-1): GAGVSQSPRYKVTKRGQDVALRCDPISGHVSLYWYRQALGQGPEFLTYFNYEAQQDKSGLPNDRFSAERPEGSISTLTIQRTEQRDSAMYRCASSWDRGRVNEQFFGPGTRLTVL.

This rearrangement joins TRBV20-1 to TRBJ2-3, with TRBD2 matching over 8 bases. Germline CDR1 and CDR2: DFQATT and SNEGSKA (reference sequence). The trim removed 2 bases at V and 5 bases at J, leaving 9 bases unmatched. This CDR3 is 15 amino acids long. The CDR3 reads CSARSPGGAGDTQYF. In DNA form, the CDR3 reads TGCAGTGCTAGATCCCCGGGGGGGGCCGGAGATACGCAGTATTTT.

The V and J genes are TRBV29-1 and TRBJ2-7; D unresolved. The CDR3 loop spans 13 amino acids. V lost 5 bases and J 4 bases, leaving 15 bases between the germline ends. Germline lookup yields CDR1 SQVTM and CDR2 ANQGSEA. CDR3 loop: CSVSTALPYEQYF. DNA for the CDR3: TGCAGCGTTTCTACAGCGCTTCCTTACGAGCAGTACTTC.

This chain links TRBV7-2 with TRBJ2-5; D remains unclear. CDR1 and CDR2 from the germline V gene are SGHTA and FQGNSA. V dropped 5 bases and J dropped 5 bases, with 6 bases sitting between them. This CDR3 comprises 11 residues. The CDR3 here is CASSETETQYF. Written as DNA, the CDR3 is TGTGCCAGCAGCGAAACGGAGACCCAGTACTTC.

This clonotype was observed a handful of times. The chain recombines TRBV7-2 with TRBJ1-1; no clear D. V lost 2 bases, J lost 1 base, and 8 bases lay in between. CDR3 length: 14 amino acids. The germline CDR1 and CDR2 sequences are SGHTA and FQGNSA. CDR3 nucleotide sequence: TGTGCCAGCAGCTTATTAGGCCAGAACACTGAAGCTTTCTTT. Amino acid sequence: CASSLLGQNTEAFF. Complete variable domain (other parts from reference TRBV7-2 and TRBJ1-1): GAGVSQSPSNKVTEKGKDVELRCDPISGHTALYWYRQSLGQGLEFLIYFQGNSAPDKSGLPSDRFSAERTGGSVSTLTIQRTQQEDSAVYLCASSLLGQNTEAFFGQGTRLTVV.

The gene calls are TRBV6-5 and TRBJ2-5, with TRBD1 matching 9 bases. V was clipped by 1 base and J by 5 bases; unmatched bases: 17. Germline CDR1 is MNHEY and CDR2 is SVGAGI. The CDR3 sequence is 19 residues long. CDR3 sequence: CASSYFGTGLLGTLETQYF. DNA of the CDR3: TGTGCCAGCAGTTACTTCGGGACAGGGCTCCTTGGAACACTGGAGACCCAGTACTTC.

This sequence joins TRBV7-9 and TRBJ2-3, with D perhaps TRBD2 (5 bases). CDR1 and CDR2 (germline): SEHNR, FQNEAQ (reference sequence). Trimming took 3 bases from V and 2 from J, leaving 9 bases between them. This CDR3 has 14 residues. CDR3 nucleotides: TGTGCCAGCAGCTTTGAGCGGCACACAGATACGCAGTATTTT. This sequence encodes CASSFERHTDTQYF. Variable domain in full (rest from reference TRBV7-9 and TRBJ2-3): DTGVSQNPRHKITKRGQNVTFRCDPISEHNRLYWYRQTLGQGPEFLTYFQNEAQLEKSRLLSDRFSAERPKGSFSTLEIQRTEQGDSAMYLCASSFERHTDTQYFGPGTRLTVL.

The chain combines TRBV12-3 or TRBV12-4 with TRBJ1-5; D may be TRBD1 (5 bases). The CDR3 is 15 residues long. Trimming took 5 bases from V and 4 from J, leaving 15 bases between them. The CDR3 spells CASSQSGNPNQPQHF. CDR3 bases: TGTGCCAGCAGTCAATCAGGGAACCCTAATCAGCCCCAGCATTTT.

The chain joins TRBV27 to TRBJ1-2; 8 bases fit TRBD1. This CDR3 region has 13 residues. The germline V gene has CDR1 MNHEY and CDR2 SMNVEV (reference sequence). After removal of 7 bases from V and 4 bases from J, the junction contained 5 bases not matched to a gene. CDR3 protein: CASKDREAYGYTF. CDR3 in DNA: TGTGCCAGCAAGGACAGGGAAGCCTATGGCTACACCTTC.

A few counts support this clonotype. The gene calls are TRBV12-3 or TRBV12-4 and TRBJ2-1; the D call may be TRBD1 or TRBD2 (5 bases each). This CDR3 has 11 residues. The V and J ends lost 1 base and 15 bases respectively, with 10 bases between them. The DNA for the CDR3 is TGTGCCAGCAGTTTAGGGGACGCACGGTTCTTC. It encodes CASSLGDARFF.

This clonotype was detected only a few times. CDR3 DNA sequence: TGTGCCAGCAGCTTACTGTCATCCCAGGGCACTGAAGCTTTCTTT. Translation gives CASSLLSSQGTEAFF. J is TRBJ1-1 and V is TRBV7-6, with D possibly being TRBD1 (5 bases). The CDR3 contains 15 residues. Trimming took 2 bases from V and 4 from J, leaving 14 bases between them. The V gene's germline CDR1 is SGHVS and CDR2 FNYEAQ.